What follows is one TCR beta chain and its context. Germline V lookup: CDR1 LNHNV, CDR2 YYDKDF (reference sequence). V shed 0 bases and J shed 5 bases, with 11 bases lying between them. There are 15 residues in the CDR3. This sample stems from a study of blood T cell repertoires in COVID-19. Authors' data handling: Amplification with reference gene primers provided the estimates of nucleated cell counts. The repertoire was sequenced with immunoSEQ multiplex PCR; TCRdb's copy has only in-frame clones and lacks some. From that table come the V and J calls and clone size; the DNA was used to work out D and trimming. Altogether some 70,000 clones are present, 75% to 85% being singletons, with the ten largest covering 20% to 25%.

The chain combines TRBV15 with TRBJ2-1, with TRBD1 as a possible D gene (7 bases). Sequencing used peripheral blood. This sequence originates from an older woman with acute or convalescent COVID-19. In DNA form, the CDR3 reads TGTGCCACCAGCAGAGACAGGGGGGCCAACAATGAGCAGTTCTTC. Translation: CATSRDRGANNEQFF. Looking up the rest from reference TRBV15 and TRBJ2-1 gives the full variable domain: DAMVIQNPRYQVTQFGKPVTLSCSQTLNHNVMYWYQQKSSQAPKLLFHYYDKDFNNEADTPDNFQSRRPNTSFCFLDIRSPGLGDTAMYLCATSRDRGANNEQFFGPGTRLTVL.